The 31 T cell receptor beta chains reported below all come from one sample, sequenced in a study of cytomegalovirus exposure and HLA in healthy donors. In the PCR, 60 Vbeta and 13 Jbeta primers were used. Some clones are missing from TCRdb's copy, which holds only in-frame ones; the method was immunoSEQ multiplex PCR. The sample records approximately 200,000 clones, approximately 78% being singletons. Material: PBMCs. These receptor sequences come from a woman in her forties or fifties in good health and CMV-seropositive.

The chain recombines TRBV21-1 with TRBJ2-3; no DNA check was done on the table's D call, TRBD2. TRBV21-1 is marked as a pseudogene. The CDR3 consists of 21 residues. The CDR3 is CASSKGQGSGKEGDGTDTQYF. CDR3 bases: TGTGCCAGCAGCAAAGGTCAGGGCAGCGGGAAGGAGGGGGATGGCACAGATACGCAGTATTTT.

The chain links TRBV5-6 to TRBJ2-5; 13 nucleotides align to TRBD2. CDR3 length: 18 residues. The germline CDR1 and CDR2 sequences are SGHDT and YYEEEE. The ends lost 0 bases at V and 5 bases at J; junction bases unmatched: 10. The CDR3 spells CASSLARTSGGAHETQYF. In nucleotides, the CDR3 is TGTGCCAGCAGCTTGGCCAGAACTAGCGGGGGGGCCCATGAGACCCAGTACTTC.

The V call is TRBV9, the J call TRBJ2-1; 7 positions agree with TRBD2. Per germline, CDR1 SGDLS and CDR2 YYNGEE. The CDR3 loop spans 13 amino acids. V was pared by 4 bases and J by 8 bases, with 6 bases of the junction left unmatched. CDR3 loop: CASSLRTRDEQFF. The CDR3 region has the DNA TGTGCCAGCAGCTTACGGACTAGGGATGAGCAGTTCTTC.

V gene TRBV29-1 combines with J gene TRBJ1-1; 10 bases agree with TRBD1. Trimming cost V 3 bases and J 5 bases; bases outside gene matches: 6. CDR1 and CDR2 (germline): SQVTM, ANQGSEA. This CDR3 comprises 14 residues. The CDR3 bases are TGCAGCGTTGACCGGGGACAGGGGTGGACTGAAGCTTTCTTT. Amino acid sequence: CSVDRGQGWTEAFF.

The chain is built from TRBV6-5 and TRBJ2-7; 8 positions agree with TRBD2. The germline V gene has CDR1 MNHEY and CDR2 SVGAGI. Trimming took 6 bases from V and 4 from J; bases not matched to a gene: 8. The CDR3 runs to 14 residues. The DNA for the CDR3 is TGTGCCAGCAGCTTACTCGGGGGGGCGTACGAGCAGTACTTC. Its translation: CASSLLGGAYEQYF.

The chain couples TRBV10-3 to TRBJ2-5; TRBD2 is a possible D gene (9 bases). Gene TRBJ2-7 matches the end of the DNA better, so the J call may be wrong. CDR3 length: 18 residues. Germline CDR1 ENHRY, CDR2 SYGVKD. DNA of the CDR3: TGTGCCATCAGGGGCGGACAGGGCCTAGCGGGGAGGGCCTACGAGCAGTACTTC. Encoded protein: CAIRGGQGLAGRAYEQYF.

The V gene is TRBV7-8, the J gene TRBJ2-7; 10 bases map to TRBD2. The junction had 8 bases not matched to a gene; V was cut back by 5 bases and J by 4 bases. CDR3 length equals 15 residues. Germline loops: CDR1 SGHVS, CDR2 FQNEAQ. The CDR3 protein is CASSKRLAGLYEQYF. The CDR3 region has the DNA TGTGCCAGCAGCAAAAGACTAGCGGGCCTATACGAGCAGTACTTC.

V usage is TRBV14 and J usage is TRBJ2-3, with unresolved D. Trimming removed 1 base from V and 2 bases from J, with 7 bases in between. The CDR3 has 14 amino acids. Germline V gene data show CDR1 as SGHDN and CDR2 as FVKESK. CDR3 DNA: TGTGCCAGCAGCCAAGCGGCGGTCACAGATACGCAGTATTTT. Amino acid sequence: CASSQAAVTDTQYF.

V gene TRBV27 combines with J gene TRBJ1-2; D is ambiguous. Germline V gene data show CDR1 as MNHEY and CDR2 as SMNVEV (reference sequence). V was shortened by 6 bases and J by 3 bases, with 8 bases between the two germline ends. The CDR3 length is 12 residues. The CDR3 region is CASRTGDYGYTF. As DNA, the CDR3 is TGTGCCAGCAGGACCGGGGACTATGGCTACACCTTC.

The genes are TRBV7-6 and TRBJ1-4; a weak D match, TRBD1 (6 bases). CDR3 length equals 15 residues. Looked up from germline, CDR1 is SGHVS and CDR2 is FNYEAQ. Trimming cost V 5 bases and J 6 bases, with 16 bases left between them. The CDR3 DNA is TGTGCCAGCAGCCCCTCGGGGGGGCGGTATGAAAAACTGTTTTTT. Protein sequence: CASSPSGGRYEKLFF. Full variable domain (missing parts from reference TRBV7-6 and TRBJ1-4): GAGVSQSPRYKVTKRGQDVALRCDPISGHVSLYWYRQALGQGPEFLTYFNYEAQQDKSGLPNDRFSAERPEGSISTLTIQRTEQRDSAMYRCASSPSGGRYEKLFFGSGTQLSVL.

This clone was detected only once. One end of the junction fails to match germline, which may point to a read error. The chain has TRBV7-9 and TRBJ1-6; no clear D. This CDR3 has 18 residues. CDR1 and CDR2 from the germline V gene are SEHNR and FQNEAQ (reference sequence). The CDR3 protein is CSSSLRTGEDAYNSPLHF. In nucleotides, the CDR3 is TGTTCCAGCAGCTTAAGAACCGGGGAGGACGCCTATAATTCACCCCTCCACTTT.

The V and J genes are TRBV28 and TRBJ1-5; TRBD1 is a possible D gene (6 bases). The CDR3 has 14 residues. The germline CDR1 and CDR2 sequences are MDHEN and SYDVKM. V lost 3 bases to trimming and J lost 5 bases, with 11 bases between them. The CDR3: CASSLLQGYQPQHF. In DNA form, the CDR3 reads TGTGCCAGCAGTTTGCTACAGGGATATCAGCCCCAGCATTTT.

The gene calls are TRBV29-1 and TRBJ2-7; TRBD2 matches at 11 bases. V trimming: 6 bases; J trimming: 3 bases; junction bases outside the gene matches: 4. The CDR3 has 13 residues. Germline CDR1 and CDR2: SQVTM and ANQGSEA. In nucleotides, the CDR3 is TGCAGCGTGGTACTAGCGGGAGACTACGAGCAGTACTTC. This translates into CSVVLAGDYEQYF.

The CDR3 sequence is CASSPEGRGPTQHF. The CDR3 region has the DNA TGCGCCAGCAGCCCCGAGGGCAGGGGGCCGACCCAGCATTTT. The V gene is TRBV4-1, the J gene TRBJ1-5; TRBD1 agrees at 8 bases. Germline trimming cut 4 bases from V and 11 bases from J; bases unmatched to any gene: 10. Germline V gene lookup returns CDR1 MGHRA and CDR2 YSYEKL. The CDR3 sequence is 14 residues long.

This chain joins TRBV5-1 and TRBJ1-4, with 8 bases fitting TRBD1. Germline trimming cut 1 base from V and 3 bases from J; bases unmatched to any gene: 14. There are 19 residues in the CDR3. The germline CDR1 and CDR2 sequences are SGHRS and YFSETQ. The CDR3 spells CASSLSRRTGREANEKLFF. The CDR3 bases are TGCGCCAGCAGCTTGAGTAGGAGGACAGGGCGGGAAGCTAATGAAAAACTGTTTTTT.

The V gene is TRBV7-6, the J gene TRBJ2-3, with TRBD2 matching over 8 bases. The V and J ends lost 7 bases and 0 bases, in that order; junction bases with no gene match: 15. This CDR3 comprises 18 residues. Germline CDR1 SGHVS, CDR2 FNYEAQ. CDR3 in amino acids: CASTAPAGDTSSTDTQYF. For the CDR3, the DNA is TGTGCCAGCACAGCCCCAGCGGGGGATACCTCTAGCACAGATACGCAGTATTTT. Complete variable domain (other parts from reference TRBV7-6 and TRBJ2-3): GAGVSQSPRYKVTKRGQDVALRCDPISGHVSLYWYRQALGQGPEFLTYFNYEAQQDKSGLPNDRFSAERPEGSISTLTIQRTEQRDSAMYRCASTAPAGDTSSTDTQYFGPGTRLTVL.

This clone showed up just a few times. The chain has TRBV30 and TRBJ1-2; the D is unclear. There are 11 residues in the CDR3. Germline V CDR1 and CDR2: GTSNPN, SVGIG (reference sequence). The V end was cut by 5 bases, the J end by 4 bases, with 8 bases between. CDR3 in amino acids: CAWEEIYGYTF. For the CDR3, the DNA is TGTGCCTGGGAGGAAATCTATGGCTACACCTTC.

V and J are TRBV4-3 and TRBJ1-5; D is unresolved. V shed 0 bases and J shed 3 bases, with 12 bases lying between them. This CDR3 is built from 16 residues. Germline CDR1 and CDR2: LGHNA and YSLEER. CDR3 amino acids: CASSQEGPGNNQPQHF. The CDR3 nucleotides read TGCGCCAGCAGCCAAGAAGGGCCCGGGAACAATCAGCCCCAGCATTTT.

This clone was observed once. The chain is built from TRBV4-3 and TRBJ2-7, with D possibly TRBD2 on 6 matching bases. V shed 3 bases and J shed 2 bases, with 14 bases lying between them. The length of the CDR3 is 15 residues. Germline assignment: CDR1 LGHNA and CDR2 YSLEER. The CDR3 spells CASSHAGTATYEQYF. Written as DNA, the CDR3 is TGCGCCAGCAGCCACGCCGGGACTGCAACCTACGAGCAGTACTTC.

V and J are TRBV5-1 and TRBJ2-7, with a possible D match to TRBD1 (6 bases). The ends were cut back, 0 bases at V and 3 bases at J, with 13 bases in the middle. This CDR3 has 15 residues. Germline V gene data show CDR1 as SGHRS and CDR2 as YFSETQ. This CDR3 is CASSLVPGQHYEQYF. The CDR3 DNA reads TGCGCCAGCAGCTTGGTCCCGGGACAACACTACGAGCAGTACTTC.

The gene calls are TRBV25-1 and TRBJ2-7; D call uncertain. The CDR3 spans 13 residues. CDR1 and CDR2 from the germline V gene are MGHDK and SYGVNS. V lost 3 bases and J 0 bases, leaving 6 bases between the germline ends. This CDR3 reads CASSDLSSYEQYF. The CDR3 DNA sequence: TGTGCCAGCAGTGATCTGAGCTCCTACGAGCAGTACTTC.

The chain employs TRBV18 and TRBJ2-7, with D perhaps matching TRBD1 (6 bases). The CDR3 totals 14 residues. Germline CDR1 reads KGHSH; CDR2 reads LQKENI. Trimming removed 0 bases from V and 6 bases from J, with 12 bases in between. The CDR3 DNA is TGTGCCAGCTCACCACCGGGACAAACATCCGAGCAGTACTTC. It translates to CASSPPGQTSEQYF.

In regard to this clone: Other DNA sequences in the same sample also yield this CDR3. The CDR3 spells CASSWTSGAGTGELFF. The CDR3 coding sequence is TGTGCCAGCAGCTGGACTAGCGGGGCGGGGACCGGGGAGCTGTTTTTT. The V and J genes are TRBV9 and TRBJ2-2, with TRBD2 identical over 12 bases. Per the germline V gene, CDR1 is SGDLS and CDR2 is YYNGEE. The CDR3 extends over 16 amino acids. The V and J ends lost 4 bases and 5 bases, in that order; junction bases with no gene match: 6. The complete variable domain, with remaining parts taken from reference TRBV9 and TRBJ2-2, reads DSGVTQTPKHLITATGQRVTLRCSPRSGDLSVYWYQQSLDQGLQFLIQYYNGEERAKGNILERFSAQQFPDLHSELNLSSLELGDSALYFCASSWTSGAGTGELFFGEGSRLTVL.

The chain employs TRBV5-1 and TRBJ2-5; 7 bases match TRBD1. The trim removed 0 bases at V and 5 bases at J, leaving 10 bases unmatched. Germline CDR1 and CDR2: SGHRS and YFSETQ. The CDR3 totals 16 residues. The CDR3 loop is CASSLALRQGWETQYF. The CDR3 DNA follows: TGCGCCAGCAGCTTGGCCCTTCGACAGGGTTGGGAGACCCAGTACTTC.

The rearrangement joins TRBV30 to TRBJ2-7; maybe TRBD2 (6 bases). The germline CDR1 and CDR2 sequences are GTSNPN and SVGIG (reference sequence). The CDR3 length is 14 residues. V lost 2 bases and J lost 5, with 16 bases in between. The DNA for the CDR3 is TGTGCCTGGAGTCAAACACGGGGGTTAGACGAGCAGTACTTC. This sequence encodes CAWSQTRGLDEQYF.

This chain joins TRBV19 and TRBJ1-1, with 8 bases fitting TRBD1. Germline V gene data show CDR1 as LNHDA and CDR2 as SQIVND (reference sequence). The CDR3 runs to 14 residues. V lost 1 base, J lost 4 bases, and 2 bases stayed unmatched. The CDR3 here is CASSIAGQGTEAFF. The DNA of the CDR3 is TGTGCCAGTAGTATAGCCGGACAGGGCACTGAAGCTTTCTTT.

CDR3 sequence (DNA): TGTGCCAGCAGAGAACCGGGTCCCTGGGTCCGCGAGCAGTACTTC. Amino acid sequence: CASREPGPWVREQYF. The V call is TRBV28, the J call TRBJ2-7; the D is unclear. This CDR3 has 15 amino acids. V dropped 6 bases and J dropped 6 bases, with 21 bases sitting between them. Germline CDR1 reads MDHEN; CDR2 reads SYDVKM.

The chain has TRBV5-4 and TRBJ1-4, with 10 positions matching TRBD1. The junction had 4 bases not matched to a gene; V was cut back by 4 bases and J by 4 bases. The CDR3 length is 15 residues. In germline, CDR1 is SGHNT, CDR2 YYREEE (reference sequence). The CDR3 DNA is TGTGCCAGCAGCCAGGGGACAGGGGTTAATGAAAAACTGTTTTTT. It specifies CASSQGTGVNEKLFF. The variable domain in full, with the rest retrieved from reference TRBV5-4 and TRBJ1-4, is ETGVTQSPTHLIKTRGQQVTLRCSSQSGHNTVSWYQQALGQGPQFIFQYYREEENGRGNFPPRFSGLQFPNYSSELNVNALELDDSALYLCASSQGTGVNEKLFFGSGTQLSVL.

This clone has just one count. J is TRBJ2-7 and V is TRBV5-6; the match to TRBD1 covers 10 bases. The J segment lost 2 bases and the V segment lost 6 bases, leaving 8 bases of the junction unmatched. The CDR3 extends over 15 amino acids. Germline lookup yields CDR1 SGHDT and CDR2 YYEEEE. This chain's CDR3 is CASTYGTGDPYEQYF. The CDR3, as DNA: TGTGCCAGCACCTACGGGACAGGGGATCCCTACGAGCAGTACTTC.

V and J are TRBV28 and TRBJ1-6; TRBD1 is a possible D gene (6 bases). The V gene's germline CDR1 is MDHEN and CDR2 SYDVKM. V was clipped by 2 bases and J by 7 bases, with 12 bases between them. This CDR3 has 15 amino acids. CDR3 bases: TGTGCCAGCAGTTTAGGGGGCTGGGCGAATTCACCCCTCCACTTT. Translating gives CASSLGGWANSPLHF.

The chain uses TRBV7-9 and TRBJ1-1; TRBD1 is a possible D gene (5 bases). The V and J ends lost 2 bases and 4 bases respectively, with 11 bases between them. The germline gives CDR1 SEHNR, CDR2 FQNEAQ (reference sequence). The CDR3 totals 14 residues. The CDR3 region has the DNA TGTGCCAGCAGCTTACCGGGGGGAGTCACTGAAGCTTTCTTT. Translated: CASSLPGGVTEAFF.